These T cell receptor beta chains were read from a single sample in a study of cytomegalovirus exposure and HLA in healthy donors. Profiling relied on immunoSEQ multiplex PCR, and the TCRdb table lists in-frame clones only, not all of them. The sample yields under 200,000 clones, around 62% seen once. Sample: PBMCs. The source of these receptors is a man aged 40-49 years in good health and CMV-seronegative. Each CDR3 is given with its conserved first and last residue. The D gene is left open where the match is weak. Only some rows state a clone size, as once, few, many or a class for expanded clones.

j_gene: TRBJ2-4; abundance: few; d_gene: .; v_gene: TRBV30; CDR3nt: TGTGCCTGGACTAGCACCTCTGCTAAAAACATTCAGTACTTC; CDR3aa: CAWTSTSAKNIQYF
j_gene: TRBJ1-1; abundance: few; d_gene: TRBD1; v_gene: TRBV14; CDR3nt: TGTGCCAGCAGCCATGAACCGGGACAGATGAACACTGAAGCTTTCTTT; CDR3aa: CASSHEPGQMNTEAFF
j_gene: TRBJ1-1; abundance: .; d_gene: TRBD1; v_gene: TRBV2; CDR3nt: TGTGCCAGCAGTGGGGACAGGACGGGAACTGAAGCTTTCTTT; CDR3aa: CASSGDRTGTEAFF
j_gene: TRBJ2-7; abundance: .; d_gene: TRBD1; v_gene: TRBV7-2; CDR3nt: TGTGCCAGCAGTCGACAGGGTTCTTACGAGCAGTACTTC; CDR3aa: CASSRQGSYEQYF
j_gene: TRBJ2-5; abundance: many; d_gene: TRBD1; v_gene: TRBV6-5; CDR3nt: TGTGCCAGCGACCGGACAGGGGGTGGACAAGAGACCCAGTACTTC; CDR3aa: CASDRTGGGQETQYF
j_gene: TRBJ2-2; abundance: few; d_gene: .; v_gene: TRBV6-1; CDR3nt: TGTGCCAGCAGTGAACTAACCGGGGAGCTGTTTTTT; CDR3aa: CASSELTGELFF
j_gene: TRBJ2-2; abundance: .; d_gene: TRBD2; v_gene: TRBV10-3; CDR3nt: TGTGCCATCAGTGGTGCGGGAGAGACCGGGGAGCTGTTTTTT; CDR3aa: CAISGAGETGELFF
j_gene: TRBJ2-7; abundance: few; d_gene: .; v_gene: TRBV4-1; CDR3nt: TGCGCCAGCAGCCAGCGAGGGCCGGGCGGCGAGCAGTACTTC; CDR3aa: CASSQRGPGGEQYF
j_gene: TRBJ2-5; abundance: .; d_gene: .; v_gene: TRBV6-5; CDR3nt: TGTGCCAGCACTCACGGGAGGGGGCCAGTAGAGACCCAGTACTTC; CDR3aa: CASTHGRGPVETQYF
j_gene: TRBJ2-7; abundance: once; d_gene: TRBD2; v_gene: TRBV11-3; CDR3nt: TGTGCCAGCAGCCCTGCCGGGACTAGCGGTGTGGAGGAGCAGTACTTC; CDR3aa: CASSPAGTSGVEEQYF
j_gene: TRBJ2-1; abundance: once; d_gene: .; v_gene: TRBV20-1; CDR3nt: TGCAGTGCTAGCGGGAGAGACGAGCAGTTCTTC; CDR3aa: CSASGRDEQFF
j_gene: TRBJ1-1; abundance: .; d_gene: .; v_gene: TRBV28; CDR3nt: TGTGCCAGCAGTTTATACGGGATGAGGAACACTGAAGCTTTCTTT; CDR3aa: CASSLYGMRNTEAFF
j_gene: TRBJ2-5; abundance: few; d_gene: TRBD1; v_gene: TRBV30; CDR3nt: TGTGCCTGGAGTATATGGGACAGACAAACCCAGTACTTC; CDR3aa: CAWSIWDRQTQYF
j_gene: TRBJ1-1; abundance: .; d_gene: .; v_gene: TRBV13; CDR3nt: TGTGCCAGCAGCCCTGGGACTGTTAACACTGAAGCTTTCTTT; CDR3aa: CASSPGTVNTEAFF
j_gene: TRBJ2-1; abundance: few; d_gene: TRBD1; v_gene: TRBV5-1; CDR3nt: TGCGCCAGCAGCTTGGGGACAGGGCTCAATGAGCAGTTCTTC; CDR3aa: CASSLGTGLNEQFF
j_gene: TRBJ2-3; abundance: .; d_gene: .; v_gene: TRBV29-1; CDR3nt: TGCAGCGTTGAAGGGGGCAGGGGTGCAGATACGCAGTATTTT; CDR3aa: CSVEGGRGADTQYF
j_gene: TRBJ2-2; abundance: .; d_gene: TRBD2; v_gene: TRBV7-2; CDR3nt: TGTGCCAGCAGCTCTCCGGGACTAGCCGGCGGGGAGCTGTTTTTT; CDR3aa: CASSSPGLAGGELFF
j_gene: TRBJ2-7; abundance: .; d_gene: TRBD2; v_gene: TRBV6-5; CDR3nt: TGTGCCAGCGGGGGGGAAAGCACCTACGAGCAGTACTTC; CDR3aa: CASGGESTYEQYF
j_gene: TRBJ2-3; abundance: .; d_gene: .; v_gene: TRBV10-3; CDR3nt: TGTGCCATCAGTGAGTCGCCAGGGGGCGGGGGAGATACGCAGTATTTT; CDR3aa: CAISESPGGGGDTQYF
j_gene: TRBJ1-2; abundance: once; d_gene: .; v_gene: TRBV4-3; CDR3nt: TGCGCCAGCAGCCAGGGAAGGGGCAGCGGCTACACCTTC; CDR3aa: CASSQGRGSGYTF
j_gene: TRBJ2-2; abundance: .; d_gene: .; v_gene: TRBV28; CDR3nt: TGTGCCAGCTGGGGCCGGACCGGGGAGCTGTTTTTT; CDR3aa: CASWGRTGELFF
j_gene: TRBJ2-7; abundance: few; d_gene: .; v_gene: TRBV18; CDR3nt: TGTGCCAGCTCGACTGCGCGCACAGCGGGTAACGAGCAGTACTTC; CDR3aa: CASSTARTAGNEQYF
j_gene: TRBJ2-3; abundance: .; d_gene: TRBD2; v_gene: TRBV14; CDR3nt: TGTGCCAGCAGCCAAGTGGTAGCGGGGCTCACAGATACGCAGTATTTT; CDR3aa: CASSQVVAGLTDTQYF
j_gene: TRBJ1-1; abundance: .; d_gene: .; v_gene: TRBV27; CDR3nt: TGTGCCAGCAGTGCGTTAAGACAACAGGGCCCAGGCGCAGCTTTCTTT; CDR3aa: CASSALRQQGPGAAFF
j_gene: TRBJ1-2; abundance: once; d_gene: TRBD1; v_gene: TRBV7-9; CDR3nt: TGTGCCAGCAGCTTAGGCAACCTACAGGGGTACTATGGCTACACCTTC; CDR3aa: CASSLGNLQGYYGYTF
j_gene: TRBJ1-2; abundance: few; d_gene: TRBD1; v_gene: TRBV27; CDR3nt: TGTGCCAGCAGTTTGACCGGGACAGCGGTCTATGGCTACACCTTC; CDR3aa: CASSLTGTAVYGYTF
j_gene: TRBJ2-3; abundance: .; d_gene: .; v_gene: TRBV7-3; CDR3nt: TGTGCCAGCAGCTTAATTGGCGGGAACACAGATACGCAGTATTTT; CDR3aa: CASSLIGGNTDTQYF
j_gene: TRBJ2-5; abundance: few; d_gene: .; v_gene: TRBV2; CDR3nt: TGTGCCAGCAGCGTGCAGGGTGGAGAGACCCAGTACTTC; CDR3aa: CASSVQGGETQYF
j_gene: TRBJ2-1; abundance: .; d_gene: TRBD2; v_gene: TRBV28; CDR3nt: TGTGCCAGCAACCCGGGGGGAGGGAATGAGCAGTTCTTC; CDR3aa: CASNPGGGNEQFF
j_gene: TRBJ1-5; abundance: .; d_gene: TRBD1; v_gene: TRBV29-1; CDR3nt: TGCAGCGTTGCCCTCGCAGGGGGCAACCAGCCCCAGCATTTT; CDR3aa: CSVALAGGNQPQHF
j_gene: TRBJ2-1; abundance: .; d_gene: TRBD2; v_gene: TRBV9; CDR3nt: TGTGCCAGCAGCGGAGATAGCGGGAGAGGGGACGATGAGCAGTTCTTC; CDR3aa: CASSGDSGRGDDEQFF
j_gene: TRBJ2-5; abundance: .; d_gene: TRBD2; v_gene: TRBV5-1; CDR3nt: TGCGCCAGCAGCTGGACTAGCGGGGGGGCGATACAAGAGACCCAGTACTTC; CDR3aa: CASSWTSGGAIQETQYF
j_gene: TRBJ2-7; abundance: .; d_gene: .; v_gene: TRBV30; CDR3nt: TGTGCCTGGACCAAGGAGAACTACGAGCAGTACTTC; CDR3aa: CAWTKENYEQYF
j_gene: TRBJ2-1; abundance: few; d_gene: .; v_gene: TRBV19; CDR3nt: TGTGCCAGTAGTATTAGTTCGACTACCCTCAATGAGCAGTTCTTC; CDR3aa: CASSISSTTLNEQFF
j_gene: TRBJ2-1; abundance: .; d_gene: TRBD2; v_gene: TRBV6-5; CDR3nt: TGTGCCAGCAGAAACTCCGGGACTAGCTACAATGAGCAGTTCTTC; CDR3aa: CASRNSGTSYNEQFF
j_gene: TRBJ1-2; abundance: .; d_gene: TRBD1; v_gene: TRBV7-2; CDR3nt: TGTGCCAGCAGCCCGGACAGGGCTAACTATGGCTACACCTTC; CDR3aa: CASSPDRANYGYTF
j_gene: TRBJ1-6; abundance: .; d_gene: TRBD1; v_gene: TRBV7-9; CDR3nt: TGTGCCAGCACTCCGGGACAGGATTCACCCCTCCACTTT; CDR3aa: CASTPGQDSPLHF
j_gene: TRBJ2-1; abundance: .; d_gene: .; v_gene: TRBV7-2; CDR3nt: TGTGCCAGCAGCCCCGGGACTGGATACAATGAGCAGTTCTTC; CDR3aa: CASSPGTGYNEQFF
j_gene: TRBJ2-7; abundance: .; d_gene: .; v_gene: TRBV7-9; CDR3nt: TGTGCCAGCAGCGCCGGACAGACTACCTACGAGCAGTACTTC; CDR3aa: CASSAGQTTYEQYF